Presented here are 5 T cell receptor beta chains from one specimen sequenced in a study of graft-versus-host responses after intestinal transplantation. The assay was immunoSEQ multiplex PCR, and TCRdb's table has in-frame clones only and misses some. The table lists approximately 75,000 clones, approximately 94% of them singletons, with roughly 0.53% in the top ten. Their target antigens are unknown. Sample: unstimulated CD8+ T cells sorted from spleen or lymph node cells, taken before intestinal transplant. These receptors all stem from a human donor who received an intestinal transplant.

This sequence joins TRBV30 and TRBJ2-1; D remains unclear. The CDR3 extends over 12 amino acids. From germline, CDR1 is GTSNPN and CDR2 SVGIG (reference sequence). V was clipped by 0 bases and J by 1 base, with 1 base between them. The CDR3 sequence is CAWSVSYNEQFF. DNA of the CDR3: TGTGCCTGGAGTGTATCCTACAATGAGCAGTTCTTC.

The gene calls are TRBV10-3 and TRBJ2-7; D tentatively reads TRBD1 or TRBD2 (5 bases each). The V and J ends lost 6 bases and 0 bases respectively, with 12 bases between them. This CDR3 is built from 14 residues. Germline V CDR1 and CDR2: ENHRY, SYGVKD. In DNA form, the CDR3 reads TGTGCCATCAGGAGAGGGACGTCCTCCTACGAGCAGTACTTC. Translated, it gives CAIRRGTSSYEQYF.

The rearrangement uses TRBV9 and TRBJ2-7; D is possibly TRBD1 or TRBD2 (5 bases each). The CDR3 is 16 amino acids. V was trimmed by 2 bases and J by 1 base, leaving 16 bases between them. CDR1 SGDLS and CDR2 YYNGEE come from the germline V gene. CDR3 in DNA: TGTGCCAGCAGCGTGAGTTACGGGGCGGTTTCCTACGAGCAGTACTTC. Its protein is CASSVSYGAVSYEQYF.

This chain links TRBV9 with TRBJ2-2, with 8 bases aligning to TRBD2. This CDR3 spans 15 amino acids. Germline CDR1 is SGDLS and CDR2 is YYNGEE. The V segment lost 0 bases and the J segment 5 bases; nucleotides outside the gene matches: 3. The CDR3 bases are TGTGCCAGCAGCGTAGAGAGCGGGAGAACCGGGGAGCTGTTTTTT. Translating gives CASSVESGRTGELFF.

V gene TRBV6-1 combines with J gene TRBJ2-5; 7 bases are a match to TRBD1. The DNA end lines up better with TRBJ2-7; the J call may be wrong. The CDR3 has 19 amino acids. Germline CDR1 and CDR2: MNHNS and SASEGT. The CDR3, as DNA: TGTGCCAGCAGTGTTGAAGAGGGGGCCTCTGATCCAGCTACCTACGAGCAGTACTTC. Translation gives CASSVEEGASDPATYEQYF.